Presented here are 5 T cell receptor beta chains from one specimen sequenced in a study of blood T cell repertoires in COVID-19. TCRdb keeps only in-frame clones here, not all; method: immunoSEQ multiplex PCR. This table holds about 140,000 clones, 60% to 85% found once. The source material was peripheral blood. The receptors come from a woman at least 80 years old with active or convalescent COVID-19.

The V gene is TRBV4-3, the J gene TRBJ2-7; D is perhaps TRBD1 (6 bases). Deletions cut 1 base from V and 0 bases from J, with 10 bases between. In germline, CDR1 is LGHNA, CDR2 YSLEER. The CDR3 extends over 15 amino acids. CDR3 residues: CASSQGLDSSYEQYF. CDR3 DNA sequence: TGCGCCAGCAGCCAAGGTTTGGACAGCTCCTACGAGCAGTACTTC.

J is TRBJ1-5 and V is TRBV5-8, with no clear D. The V and J ends lost 4 bases and 2 bases respectively, with 10 bases between them. CDR1 SGHTS and CDR2 YDEGEE come from the germline V gene. The CDR3 runs to 14 residues. Written as DNA, the CDR3 is TGTGCCAGCAGCCTCTACCTAGGCAATCAGCCCCAGCATTTT. Protein: CASSLYLGNQPQHF. Together with reference TRBV5-8 and TRBJ1-5, the CDR3 gives the full variable domain: EAGVTQSPTHLIKTRGQQATLRCSPISGHTSVYWYQQALGLGLQFLLWYDEGEERNRGNFPPRFSGRQFPNYSSELNVNALELEDSALYLCASSLYLGNQPQHFGDGTRLSIL.

The V and J genes are TRBV10-3 and TRBJ2-3, with a possible D match to TRBD1 (6 bases). The CDR3 has 15 amino acids. V gave up 6 bases and J gave up 2 bases, with 15 bases separating them. Germline values: CDR1 ENHRY, CDR2 SYGVKD. The CDR3 DNA is TGTGCCATCAGCCAAACAGGGCAGCCCACAGATACGCAGTATTTT. Its translation: CAISQTGQPTDTQYF.

The J gene is TRBJ1-5, the V gene TRBV15; 7 positions match TRBD1. CDR1 is LNHNV and CDR2 is YYDKDF in the germline V gene (reference sequence). The CDR3 length is 15 residues. V dropped 3 bases and J dropped 3; count of bases not matched to a gene: 5. CDR3 DNA sequence: TGTGCCACCAGCAGTGACAGGGTGGACAATCAGCCCCAGCATTTT. Its protein is CATSSDRVDNQPQHF.

Only a few counts were recorded for this clone. J is TRBJ2-7 and V is TRBV7-9; 8 nucleotides match TRBD1. CDR3 length: 15 residues. Germline V gene lookup returns CDR1 SEHNR and CDR2 FQNEAQ (reference sequence). V was clipped by 3 bases and J by 3 bases; unmatched bases: 7. The chain's CDR3 is CASSLIQGAGYEQYF. The CDR3 DNA reads TGTGCCAGCAGCTTGATTCAGGGGGCAGGCTACGAGCAGTACTTC.